This TCR beta chain was sequenced during a study of shared clonotypes between healthy human individuals. Study-level points and caveats: Depth of sequencing was expected to influence donor clonotype sharing. Compared with clonotypes that all four donors shared, non-shared clonotypes had lower generation probabilities. Across a handful of donors, naive CD4 shared around 5.4%, naive CD8 under 4%, memory CD4 about 2.4%, memory CD8 about 0.4%.

Deep was the level used in running the assay. Generated by immunoSEQ multiplex PCR, the TCRdb table keeps only in-frame clones and is missing some. The profile shows over a million clones, 78% of them singletons. V was cut by 4 bases and J by 2 bases, with 9 bases left in between. Germline lookup yields CDR1 SQVTM and CDR2 ANQGSEA. The CDR3 runs to 12 residues. About this clone: Antigen specificity is unknown.

The receptor was isolated from a man in his late teens or twenties in good health. Some clones in this sample may be carry-over from other donors' samples. The J gene is TRBJ2-7, the V gene TRBV29-1, with D perhaps matching TRBD1 (5 bases). The sequencing input was memory CD4+ T cells from PBMCs. Subset noted: CD45RA-negative fraction. The DNA of the CDR3 is TGCAGCGTTGTAACAGGTACCTACGAGCAGTACTTC. Protein product: CSVVTGTYEQYF.